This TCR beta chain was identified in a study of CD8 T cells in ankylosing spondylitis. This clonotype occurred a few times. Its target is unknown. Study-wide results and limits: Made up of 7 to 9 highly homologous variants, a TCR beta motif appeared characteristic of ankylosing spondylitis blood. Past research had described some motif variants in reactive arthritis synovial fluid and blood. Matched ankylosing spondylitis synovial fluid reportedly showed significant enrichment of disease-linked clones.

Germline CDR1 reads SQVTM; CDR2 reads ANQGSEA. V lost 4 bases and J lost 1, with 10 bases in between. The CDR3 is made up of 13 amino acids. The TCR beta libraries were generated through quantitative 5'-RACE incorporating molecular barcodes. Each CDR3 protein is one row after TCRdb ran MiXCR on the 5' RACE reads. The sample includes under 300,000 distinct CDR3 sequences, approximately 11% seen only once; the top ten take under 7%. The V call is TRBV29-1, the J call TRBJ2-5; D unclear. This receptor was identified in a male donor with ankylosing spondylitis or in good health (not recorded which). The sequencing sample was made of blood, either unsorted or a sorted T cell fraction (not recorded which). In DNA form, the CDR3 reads TGCAGCGTTGGCGTGGGGTTCCAAGAGACCCAGTACTTC. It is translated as CSVGVGFQETQYF.